What follows describes a single T cell receptor beta chain. This sample is part of a study of T cells expressing NK-cell markers. Overall study context: Sorted CD3+CD56-NKG2C+, CD3+CD56+NKG2C+ and CD3+CD56+NKG2C- T cells supplied the TCR beta repertoires.

From germline, CDR1 is SGHRS and CDR2 YFSETQ. This CDR3 is built from 14 residues. TCRdb re-called the 5' RACE reads and gives one entry per CDR3 protein, without DNA. Here the sample table reports about 380,000 distinct CDR3 sequences. The source is a man aged 18-70 years in good health. The chain employs TRBV5-1 and TRBJ1-4; TCRdb designates TRBD1, a call that cannot be tested without DNA. The specimen was blood T cells: a sorted CD56 or NKG2C T cell subset, CD4+ or CD8+ T cells, or bulk PBMC T cells (not recorded which). This chain's CDR3 is CASSIEGTREKLFF.